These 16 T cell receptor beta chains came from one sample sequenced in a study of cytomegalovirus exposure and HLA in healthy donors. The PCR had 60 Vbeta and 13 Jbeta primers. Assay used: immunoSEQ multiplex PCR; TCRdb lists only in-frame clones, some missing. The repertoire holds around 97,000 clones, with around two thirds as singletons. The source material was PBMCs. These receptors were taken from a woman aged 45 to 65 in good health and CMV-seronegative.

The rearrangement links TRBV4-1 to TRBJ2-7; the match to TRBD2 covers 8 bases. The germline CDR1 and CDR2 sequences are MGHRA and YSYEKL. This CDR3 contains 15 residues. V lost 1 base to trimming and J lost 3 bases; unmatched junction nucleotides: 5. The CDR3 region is CASSQVPGGYYEQYF. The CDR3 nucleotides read TGCGCCAGCAGCCAAGTCCCGGGAGGGTACTACGAGCAGTACTTC.

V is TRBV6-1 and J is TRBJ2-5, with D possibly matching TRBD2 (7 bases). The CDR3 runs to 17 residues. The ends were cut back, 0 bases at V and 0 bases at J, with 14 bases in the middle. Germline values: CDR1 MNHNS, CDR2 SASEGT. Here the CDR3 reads CASSEALRGGDQETQYF. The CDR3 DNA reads TGTGCCAGCAGTGAAGCGTTGAGGGGGGGAGACCAAGAGACCCAGTACTTC.

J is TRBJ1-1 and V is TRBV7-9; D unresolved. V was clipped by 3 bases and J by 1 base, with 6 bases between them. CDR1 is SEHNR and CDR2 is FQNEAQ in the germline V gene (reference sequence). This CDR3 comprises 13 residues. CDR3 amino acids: CASSFKRNTEAFF. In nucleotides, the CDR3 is TGTGCCAGCAGCTTCAAGAGGAACACTGAAGCTTTCTTT.

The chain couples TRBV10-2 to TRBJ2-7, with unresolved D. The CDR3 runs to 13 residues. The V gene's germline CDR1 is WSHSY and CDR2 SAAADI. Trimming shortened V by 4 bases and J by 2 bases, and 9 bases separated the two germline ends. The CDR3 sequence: CASSVAVTYEQYF. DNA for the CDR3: TGCGCCAGCAGTGTTGCAGTGACCTACGAGCAGTACTTC.

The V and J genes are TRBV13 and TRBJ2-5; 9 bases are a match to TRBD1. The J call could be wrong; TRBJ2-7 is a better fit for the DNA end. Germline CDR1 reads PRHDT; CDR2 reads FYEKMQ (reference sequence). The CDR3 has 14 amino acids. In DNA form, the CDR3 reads TGTGCCAGCAGCCGAGGACAGGGGCGATCCGAGCAGTACTTC. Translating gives CASSRGQGRSEQYF.

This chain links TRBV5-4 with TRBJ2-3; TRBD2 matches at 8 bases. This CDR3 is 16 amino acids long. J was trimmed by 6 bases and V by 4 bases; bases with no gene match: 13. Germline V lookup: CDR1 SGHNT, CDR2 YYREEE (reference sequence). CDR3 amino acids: CASSGGGSGSFDTQYF. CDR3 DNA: TGTGCCAGCAGCGGGGGAGGGAGCGGGAGTTTTGATACGCAGTATTTT.

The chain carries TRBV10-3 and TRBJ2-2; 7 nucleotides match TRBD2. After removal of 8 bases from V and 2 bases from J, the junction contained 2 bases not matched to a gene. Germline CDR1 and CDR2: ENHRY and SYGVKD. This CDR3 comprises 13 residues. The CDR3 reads CAIGRDNTGELFF. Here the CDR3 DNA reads TGTGCCATCGGGAGGGACAACACCGGGGAGCTGTTTTTT.

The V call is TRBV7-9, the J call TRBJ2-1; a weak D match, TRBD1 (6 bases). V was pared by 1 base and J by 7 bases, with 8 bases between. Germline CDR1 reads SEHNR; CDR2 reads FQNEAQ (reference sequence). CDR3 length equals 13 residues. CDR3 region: CASSLVGQNEQFF. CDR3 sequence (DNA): TGTGCCAGCAGCTTAGTAGGACAGAATGAGCAGTTCTTC. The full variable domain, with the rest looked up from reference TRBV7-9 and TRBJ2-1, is DTGVSQNPRHKITKRGQNVTFRCDPISEHNRLYWYRQTLGQGPEFLTYFQNEAQLEKSRLLSDRFSAERPKGSFSTLEIQRTEQGDSAMYLCASSLVGQNEQFFGPGTRLTVL.

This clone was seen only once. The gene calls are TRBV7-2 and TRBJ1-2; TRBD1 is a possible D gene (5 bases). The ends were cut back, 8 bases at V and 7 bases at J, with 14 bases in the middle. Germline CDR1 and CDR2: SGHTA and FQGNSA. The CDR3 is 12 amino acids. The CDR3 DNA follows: TGTGCCAGCGCAAGGACAACGGGTGGCTACACCTTC. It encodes CASARTTGGYTF.

The CDR3 DNA reads TGTGCCAGCTCACCTAGTGGAGGAGAGACCCAGTACTTC. Its translation: CASSPSGGETQYF. The chain links TRBV18 to TRBJ2-5, with D possibly TRBD2 on 5 matching bases. V gave up 3 bases and J gave up 4 bases, with 9 bases separating them. Germline V CDR1 and CDR2: KGHSH, LQKENI. The CDR3 loop spans 13 amino acids.

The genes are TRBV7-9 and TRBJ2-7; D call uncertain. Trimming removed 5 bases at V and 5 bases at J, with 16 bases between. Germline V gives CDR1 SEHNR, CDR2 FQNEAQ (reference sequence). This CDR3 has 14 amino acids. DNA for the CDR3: TGTGCCAGCAGCCTTACCCGCGGAAGCAACGAGCAGTACTTC. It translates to CASSLTRGSNEQYF.

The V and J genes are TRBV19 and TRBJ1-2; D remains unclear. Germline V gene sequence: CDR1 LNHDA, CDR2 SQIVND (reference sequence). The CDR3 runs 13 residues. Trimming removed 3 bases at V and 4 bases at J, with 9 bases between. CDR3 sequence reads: CASSIGPPYGYTF. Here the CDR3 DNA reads TGTGCCAGTAGTATTGGGCCTCCCTATGGCTACACCTTC.

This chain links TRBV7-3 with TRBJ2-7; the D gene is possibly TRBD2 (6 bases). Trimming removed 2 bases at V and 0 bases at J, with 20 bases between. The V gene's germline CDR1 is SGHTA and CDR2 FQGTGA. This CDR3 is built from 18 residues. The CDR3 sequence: CASSLEGHVAANSYEQYF. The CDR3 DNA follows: TGTGCCAGCAGCTTAGAGGGTCACGTAGCGGCTAACTCCTACGAGCAGTACTTC.

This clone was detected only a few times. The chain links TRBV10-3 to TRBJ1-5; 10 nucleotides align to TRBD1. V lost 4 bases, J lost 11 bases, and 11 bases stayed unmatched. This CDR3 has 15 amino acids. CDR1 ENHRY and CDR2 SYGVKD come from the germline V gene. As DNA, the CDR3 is TGTGCCATCAGTGCCGGGACAGGGGATGGAGGGACCCAGCATTTT. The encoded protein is CAISAGTGDGGTQHF.

CDR3: CASGQGQAVDYGYTF. The CDR3 region has the DNA TGTGCCAGCGGACAGGGCCAAGCCGTGGACTATGGCTACACCTTC. The gene calls are TRBV5-4 and TRBJ1-2; 8 positions agree with TRBD1. The V gene end was trimmed by 7 bases and the J gene end by 3 bases; junction bases not matched to a gene: 11. The CDR3 covers 15 residues. Germline V CDR1 and CDR2: SGHNT, YYREEE (reference sequence).

The CDR3 loop is CASSLIGRGTDTQYF. The CDR3 nucleotides are TGTGCCAGCAGCTTAATTGGCAGGGGCACAGATACGCAGTATTTT. The chain links TRBV7-2 to TRBJ2-3; D perhaps matches TRBD1 (5 bases). CDR3 length: 15 amino acids. The germline V gene encodes CDR1 SGHTA and CDR2 FQGNSA. V gave up 2 bases and J gave up 1 base, with 10 bases separating them. Full variable domain (missing parts from reference TRBV7-2 and TRBJ2-3): GAGVSQSPSNKVTEKGKDVELRCDPISGHTALYWYRQSLGQGLEFLIYFQGNSAPDKSGLPSDRFSAERTGGSVSTLTIQRTQQEDSAVYLCASSLIGRGTDTQYFGPGTRLTVL.